The next 17 T cell receptor beta chains were all read from a single sample in a study of regulatory T cells in long-lasting Graves disease. According to the study, TCR beta libraries were built with iRepertoire HTBI primers and CDR3-region Arm-PCR. TCRdb itself ran the multiplex PCR reads through MiXCR, one entry per CDR3 protein. The sample lists approximately 440,000 distinct CDR3 sequences, roughly a quarter seen once, with roughly 30% in the top ten. This sample's time point: persistent/refractory GD, antithyroid drugs over 5 years with positive TRAb. From PBMCs, RNA was extracted and then used to make the TCR library. The input for sequencing was peripheral blood mononuclear cells (PBMCs), taken when the disease was refractory, from a patient treated with antithyroid drugs. These receptors were collected from a female donor with Graves disease.

This clonotype came up many times. The chain uses TRBV28 and TRBJ1-5, with D possibly being TRBD1 (5 bases). This CDR3 contains 13 residues. Trimming cost V 8 bases and J 3 bases, with 11 bases left between them. Per the germline V gene, CDR1 is MDHEN and CDR2 is SYDVKM. Here the CDR3 DNA reads TGTGCCAGCGGTCAGGGTTACAATCAGCCCCAGCATTTT. It specifies CASGQGYNQPQHF.

In its sample, this clonotype was seen a few times. This chain joins TRBV9 and TRBJ2-5; D possibly corresponds to TRBD2 (5 bases). This CDR3 is built from 14 residues. V shed 0 bases and J shed 4 bases, with 10 bases lying between them. In germline, CDR1 is SGDLS, CDR2 YYNGEE. The CDR3 DNA follows: TGTGCCAGCAGCGTAGACGGGGATAGAGAGACCCAGTACTTC. Protein: CASSVDGDRETQYF.

This clonotype was counted a few times. V and J are TRBV20-1 and TRBJ2-2; 8 positions match TRBD2. Germline loops: CDR1 DFQATT, CDR2 SNEGSKA (reference sequence). CDR3 size: 12 residues. The CDR3 loop reads CSGAGGPGELFF. For the CDR3, the DNA is TGCAGCGGTGCGGGAGGCCCCGGGGAGCTGTTTTTT.

The chain uses TRBV18 and TRBJ2-7; possible D gene TRBD1, 6 bases. Trimming removed 3 bases from V and 4 bases from J, with 10 bases in between. Germline CDR1 reads KGHSH; CDR2 reads LQKENI. This CDR3 is built from 13 residues. As DNA, the CDR3 is TGTGCCAGCTCACCCGGACAGTTATACGAGCAGTACTTC. It yields the protein CASSPGQLYEQYF.

The CDR3 here is CASSPALAGVGTGELFF. The CDR3 nucleotides are TGTGCCAGCAGCCCAGCCCTAGCGGGAGTCGGAACCGGGGAGCTGTTTTTT. V is TRBV12-3 or TRBV12-4 and J is TRBJ2-2; 10 bases map to TRBD2. The trim removed 6 bases at V and 5 bases at J, leaving 12 bases unmatched. The CDR3 is 17 residues long.

The chain couples TRBV6-1 to TRBJ1-4; 7 bases are a match to TRBD1. Germline trimming cut 4 bases from V and 2 bases from J; bases unmatched to any gene: 1. The germline V gene encodes CDR1 MNHNS and CDR2 SASEGT. The CDR3 length is 14 residues. CDR3 nucleotide sequence: TGTGCCAGCAGTGCGACAGGGACTAATGAAAAACTGTTTTTT. Translation: CASSATGTNEKLFF.

This clonotype has ten or more counts. The J gene is TRBJ2-2, the V gene TRBV6-6; D call uncertain. The CDR3 has 15 residues. The germline V and J ends were trimmed by 0 bases and 5 bases, with 10 bases remaining between them. The germline V gene has CDR1 MNHNY and CDR2 SVGAGI (reference sequence). The CDR3 DNA is TGTGCCAGCAGTTACTCGAGACTCAGGACCGGGGAGCTGTTTTTT. Amino acid sequence: CASSYSRLRTGELFF.

This chain links TRBV30 with TRBJ2-7, with 10 positions matching TRBD1. The CDR3 runs 12 residues. V shed 3 bases, J shed 12 bases, and the junction held 8 bases outside the gene matches. CDR1 is GTSNPN, CDR2 SVGIG, per germline (reference sequence). CDR3 sequence reads: CAWSEGTGVPYF. Written as DNA, the CDR3 is TGTGCCTGGAGCGAGGGGACAGGGGTGCCGTACTTC.

The CDR3 protein is CASSLTDGTQYF. As DNA, the CDR3 is TGTGCCAGCAGCTTAACTGACGGTACTCAGTATTTT. J is TRBJ2-3 and V is TRBV7-2; unclear D gene. The V end lost 2 bases, the J end lost 12 bases, and 12 bases lay between the germline ends. Germline V lookup: CDR1 SGHTA, CDR2 FQGNSA. There are 12 residues in the CDR3.

The chain has TRBV28 and TRBJ2-1; 13 bases align to TRBD2. V was pared by 6 bases and J by 4 bases, with 21 bases of the junction left unmatched. The CDR3 spans 21 residues. Germline-derived CDR1 and CDR2 are MDHEN and SYDVKM. The CDR3 bases are TGTGCCAGCAGGAGTAGTTTGGTACTAGCGGGAGGGCCTCAGGGGTACAATGAGCAGTTCTTC. Amino acids: CASRSSLVLAGGPQGYNEQFF. The full variable domain, in which reference TRBV28 and TRBJ2-1 provide the parts outside the CDR3, is DVKVTQSSRYLVKRTGEKVFLECVQDMDHENMFWYRQDPGLGLRLIYFSYDVKMKEKGDIPEGYSVSREKKERFSLILESASTNQTSMYLCASRSSLVLAGGPQGYNEQFFGPGTRLTVL.

This clonotype was recorded at least ten times. The chain employs TRBV30 and TRBJ1-6; D ambiguous. V shed 0 bases and J shed 7 bases, with 7 bases lying between them. Germline CDR1 GTSNPN, CDR2 SVGIG (reference sequence). The CDR3 spans 13 residues. The DNA of the CDR3 is TGTGCCTGGAGTGTAGCCCGGAATTCACCCCTCCACTTT. Amino acid sequence: CAWSVARNSPLHF.

The rearrangement joins TRBV29-1 to TRBJ2-7, with D perhaps matching TRBD1 or TRBD2 (5 bases each). V was pared by 5 bases and J by 4 bases, with 36 bases between. This CDR3 comprises 20 residues. Germline V CDR1 and CDR2: SQVTM, ANQGSEA. CDR3 nucleotides: TGCAGCGTTCGGTCGGTTGGTTCCAACCGAGGGACCTCAGGACTTTACGAGCAGTACTTC. It encodes CSVRSVGSNRGTSGLYEQYF.

This clonotype was seen just once. The CDR3 DNA follows: TGCAGCGTTGAGGGGACAGGGGTAAATAACTATGGCTACACCTTC. This translates into CSVEGTGVNNYGYTF. This rearrangement joins TRBV29-1 to TRBJ1-2; 10 bases align to TRBD1. The J segment lost 1 base and the V segment lost 3 bases, leaving 5 bases of the junction unmatched. This CDR3 comprises 15 residues. Germline CDR1 reads SQVTM; CDR2 reads ANQGSEA.

This CDR3 is CASRSTGGGYGYTF. The DNA for the CDR3 is TGTGCCAGCAGATCTACAGGGGGCGGCTATGGCTACACCTTC. V gene TRBV28 combines with J gene TRBJ1-2, with 9 positions matching TRBD1. The ends lost 6 bases at V and 4 bases at J; junction bases unmatched: 6. The CDR3 sequence is 14 residues long. Germline V CDR1 and CDR2: MDHEN, SYDVKM.

This clonotype was seen repeatedly, ten times or more. The chain is built from TRBV12-5 and TRBJ1-2, with 7 bases fitting TRBD1. Germline lookup yields CDR1 LGHNT and CDR2 FRNRAP. J lost 2 bases, V lost 1 base, and 7 bases had no gene match. The CDR3 is made up of 16 amino acids. The CDR3 DNA is TGTGCTAGTGGTTTGGCCACCGGGACAGTGAACTATGGCTACACCTTC. Protein product: CASGLATGTVNYGYTF.

In this sample, this clonotype turned up many times. The chain has TRBV7-3 and TRBJ1-2; D ambiguous. Trimming cost V 1 base and J 4 bases, with 4 bases left between them. CDR3 size: 12 residues. The V gene's germline CDR1 is SGHTA and CDR2 FQGTGA. The CDR3 sequence is CASSLNFYGYTF. The CDR3 DNA is TGTGCCAGCAGCTTAAATTTCTATGGCTACACCTTC.

This clonotype was recorded a few times. A far larger clone is a single base away, which makes a read error likely. The V call is TRBV7-9, the J call TRBJ2-2; D gene ambiguous. Trimming pared 2 bases from V and 6 bases from J, leaving 4 bases between. In germline, CDR1 is SEHNR, CDR2 FQNEAQ (reference sequence). The CDR3 covers 12 residues. The DNA for the CDR3 is TGTGCCAGCAGCTTAAACTCCGGGGAGCTGTTTTTT. It yields the protein CASSLNSGELFF.